Below, 8 T cell receptor beta chains from the same sample are listed, as sequenced in a study of blood T cell repertoires in COVID-19. Libraries were prepared by immunoSEQ multiplex PCR; TCRdb keeps only in-frame clonotypes and omits some of them. Altogether about 130,000 clones are present, around 73% being singletons, with the ten largest covering 10% to 11%. Source material: peripheral blood. The receptor source for this set is a man aged 55 to 70 who had recovered from COVID-19.

V is TRBV19 and J is TRBJ2-1; unclear D gene. The CDR3 extends over 15 amino acids. The V gene lost 3 bases and the J gene lost 3 bases, with 12 bases spanning the gap. Germline V gene sequence: CDR1 LNHDA, CDR2 SQIVND (reference sequence). CDR3 in amino acids: CASSIGGGSYNEQFF. CDR3 DNA sequence: TGTGCCAGTAGTATCGGTGGCGGCAGCTACAATGAGCAGTTCTTC.

The chain is built from TRBV5-6 and TRBJ2-7; no firm D call. This CDR3 spans 11 amino acids. V gave up 0 bases and J gave up 7 bases, with 5 bases separating them. In germline, CDR1 is SGHDT, CDR2 YYEEEE. In DNA, the CDR3 is TGTGCCAGCAGCTTGGGCCGGGAGCAGTACTTC. Protein sequence: CASSLGREQYF.

The chain employs TRBV30 and TRBJ1-1, with D possibly matching TRBD1 (6 bases). The V gene lost 4 bases and the J gene lost 7 bases, with 19 bases spanning the gap. The CDR3 runs 14 residues. Germline V gene sequence: CDR1 GTSNPN, CDR2 SVGIG (reference sequence). CDR3 amino acids: CAWTGADSRGEAFF. The CDR3, as DNA: TGTGCCTGGACCGGGGCGGACAGTAGAGGTGAAGCTTTCTTT.

The gene calls are TRBV29-1 and TRBJ1-3; 8 bases map to TRBD1. The CDR3 spans 13 residues. Losses at the gene ends were 7 bases for V and 8 bases for J; bases not matched to a gene: 10. Germline CDR1 is SQVTM and CDR2 is ANQGSEA. Written as DNA, the CDR3 is TGCAGCGCCGGAGGACAGGGAGTAGACACCATATATTTT. Its protein product is CSAGGQGVDTIYF.

The V and J genes are TRBV7-2 and TRBJ1-2; the D gene is possibly TRBD1 (6 bases). V shed 6 bases and J shed 0 bases, with 14 bases lying between them. CDR3 length equals 15 residues. Germline CDR1 SGHTA, CDR2 FQGNSA. The CDR3 nucleotides read TGTGCCAGCAGGCCATTTGAGGGGGCTAACTATGGCTACACCTTC. This gives the protein CASRPFEGANYGYTF.

This clone was observed at least ten times. The chain is built from TRBV14 and TRBJ1-2; TRBD1 might be the D (6 bases). Trimming shortened V by 0 bases and J by 3 bases, and 11 bases separated the two germline ends. This CDR3 has 15 residues. Germline values: CDR1 SGHDN, CDR2 FVKESK. This chain's CDR3 is CASSQDAGADYGYTF. The CDR3 DNA sequence: TGTGCCAGCAGCCAAGACGCGGGGGCGGACTATGGCTACACCTTC.

This clone occurred once. This rearrangement joins TRBV27 to TRBJ2-5, with TRBD1 as a possible D gene (6 bases). This CDR3 contains 15 residues. The V gene's germline CDR1 is MNHEY and CDR2 SMNVEV (reference sequence). Trimming left V 3 bases short and J 2 bases short, with 13 bases between. CDR3 sequence (DNA): TGTGCCAGCAGTTTCCGCAGGGGCCCACAAGAGACCCAGTACTTC. Protein sequence: CASSFRRGPQETQYF.

Only a few counts were recorded for this clone. This chain links TRBV24-1 with TRBJ2-3; 8 bases map to TRBD1. J gave up 0 bases and V 5 bases, and 6 bases lay outside the gene matches. Germline values: CDR1 KGHDR, CDR2 SFDVKD. The CDR3 runs to 16 residues. The CDR3 DNA reads as TGTGCCACCAGTGCCCTGGACAGGGCTAGCACAGATACGCAGTATTTT. It translates to CATSALDRASTDTQYF.